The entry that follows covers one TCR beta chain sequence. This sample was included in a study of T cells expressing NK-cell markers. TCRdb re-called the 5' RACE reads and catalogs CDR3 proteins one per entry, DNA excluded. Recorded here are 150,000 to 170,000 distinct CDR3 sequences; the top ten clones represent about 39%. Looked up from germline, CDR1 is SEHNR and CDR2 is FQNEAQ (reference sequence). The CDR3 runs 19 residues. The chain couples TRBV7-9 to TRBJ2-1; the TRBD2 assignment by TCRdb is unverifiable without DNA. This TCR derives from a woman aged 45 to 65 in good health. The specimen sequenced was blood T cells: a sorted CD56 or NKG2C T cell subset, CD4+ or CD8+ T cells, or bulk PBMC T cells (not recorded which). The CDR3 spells CASSLEGLAAPWAGDEQFF.